These 8 T cell receptor beta chains share one sample of origin, sequenced in a study of identical twins. One entry per CDR3 protein results from TCRdb running MiXCR on the 5' RACE reads. This sample has around 1.7 million distinct CDR3 sequences, with less than 40% found just once. Sample: cord blood. Receptors were obtained from a newborn girl in good health.

The chain combines TRBV20-1 with TRBJ2-1; D remains ambiguous. TRBJ2-7 matches the DNA end more closely, so the J call is doubtful. Looked up from germline, CDR1 is DFQATT and CDR2 is SNEGSKA (reference sequence). The CDR3 spans 11 residues. The chain's CDR3 is CSAPLFNEQYF. The CDR3 coding sequence is TGCAGTGCCCCGTTATTCAATGAGCAGTACTTC.

The chain carries TRBV18 and TRBJ1-4; TRBD1 might be the D (5 bases). The V gene lost 4 bases and the J gene lost 4 bases, with 13 bases spanning the gap. Germline-derived CDR1 and CDR2 are KGHSH and LQKENI. The CDR3 covers 15 residues. CDR3 bases: TGTGCCAGCTCACAATCGGGGCAGGTTAATGAAAAACTGTTTTTT. Protein: CASSQSGQVNEKLFF.

This clonotype was counted ten times or more. V and J are TRBV6-5 and TRBJ1-2; no clear D. V gave up 0 bases and J gave up 0 bases, with 8 bases separating them. The germline V gene encodes CDR1 MNHEY and CDR2 SVGAGI. The CDR3 loop spans 15 amino acids. Written as DNA, the CDR3 is TGTGCCAGCAGTTACTCGGACGGAGCTAACTATGGCTACACCTTC. Translating gives CASSYSDGANYGYTF.

V is TRBV6-6 and J is TRBJ1-6; 7 nucleotides agree with TRBD1. From germline, CDR1 is MNHNY and CDR2 SVGAGI (reference sequence). Trimming removed 2 bases from V and 7 bases from J; junction bases left unmatched: 5. This CDR3 has 15 residues. The CDR3 nucleotides are TGTGCCAGCAGTTACATAAAGGGGGCAAATTCACCCCTCCACTTT. This translates into CASSYIKGANSPLHF.

This clonotype was detected only a few times. This chain joins TRBV20-1 and TRBJ2-7, with unresolved D. The CDR3 length is 11 residues. Germline CDR1 DFQATT, CDR2 SNEGSKA (reference sequence). V gave up 0 bases and J gave up 5 bases, with 5 bases separating them. The CDR3 DNA sequence: TGCAGTGCTAGAGATTCCGACGAGCAGTACTTC. Protein sequence: CSARDSDEQYF.

The CDR3 nucleotides read TGCGCCAGCACCCCGGGACAGGGGAGAAAAGCGTTCAATGAGCAGTTCTTC. Translated: CASTPGQGRKAFNEQFF. This sequence joins TRBV4-1 and TRBJ2-1; 10 positions agree with TRBD1. CDR1 and CDR2 from the germline V gene are MGHRA and YSYEKL. CDR3 length: 17 amino acids. With 7 bases clipped from V and 6 bases from J, the junction kept 15 bases outside the gene matches.

This clonotype has more than one count but fewer than ten. The rearrangement uses TRBV2 and TRBJ2-1; D may be TRBD1 (6 bases). The V gene's germline CDR1 is SNHLY and CDR2 FYNNEI. Between the trimmed V and J ends, which lost 11 bases and 6 bases, there was a span of 17 bases. The CDR3 runs 13 residues. CDR3 protein: CARITRGGNEQFF. The CDR3 coding sequence is TGTGCCCGCATTACGAGAGGGGGCAATGAGCAGTTCTTC.

This clonotype was observed at least ten times. Its ends do not fully match the called genes, so a read error is possible. V gene TRBV12-3 or TRBV12-4 combines with J gene TRBJ1-1, with D possibly TRBD1 on 5 matching bases. There are 14 residues in the CDR3. The DNA of the CDR3 is TGTGCCAGCAGCTTAGGGACGGCGAACACTGAAGCTTTCTTT. Translation gives CASSLGTANTEAFF.